Given below is one T cell receptor beta chain in context. The time point: cycle 4 day 1 (C4D1), after less than 7 weeks of nivolumab. No patient escaped relapse after autologous stem cell transplantation, and brentuximab vedotin exposure varied. These data come from a study of PD-1 blockade in classical Hodgkin lymphoma. Germline V gene sequence: CDR1 MNHEY, CDR2 SVGAGI. The CDR3 loop spans 15 amino acids. V lost 4 bases and J lost 3; bases outside the gene matches: 5. Data came from immunoSEQ multiplex PCR; TCRdb stores just in-frame clones and leaves some out. The table has about 90,000 clones, just over 90% seen once.

The rearrangement joins TRBV6-5 to TRBJ2-2, with TRBD2 identical over 7 bases. This TCR came from a human donor with classical Hodgkin lymphoma. Source: peripheral blood mononuclear cells (PBMCs), taken before the fourth cycle of nivolumab. Written as DNA, the CDR3 is TGTGCCAGCAGTTTGGGGCGGGGGTACACCGGGGAGCTGTTTTTT. It specifies CASSLGRGYTGELFF.